This entry lists 10 T cell receptor beta chains sequenced from one sample in a study of PD-L1 blockade in urothelial cancer. The method was immunoSEQ multiplex PCR; TCRdb's version includes in-frame clones alone and lacks a portion of them. Altogether 37,000 or so clones are present, approximately 84% being singletons, with the ten largest covering 15% to 18%. The time point denotes: pretreatment peripheral blood. The source material was PBMCs, sampled around atezolizumab (anti-PD-L1) treatment. The receptor source for this set is a man between 60 and 70 years old with urothelial cancer.

This clone was seen only once. The chain combines TRBV7-8 with TRBJ1-1; 7 nucleotides align to TRBD1. The CDR3 covers 14 residues. Germline V CDR1 and CDR2: SGHVS, FQNEAQ. With 5 bases clipped from V and 5 bases from J, the junction kept 8 bases outside the gene matches. CDR3 sequence: CASSTGQRGTEAFF. CDR3 DNA: TGTGCCAGCAGCACGGGACAGCGGGGGACTGAAGCTTTCTTT.

The chain carries TRBV29-1 and TRBJ2-7; TRBD2 agrees at 10 bases. The CDR3 has 15 residues. The germline CDR1 and CDR2 sequences are SQVTM and ANQGSEA. V shed 6 bases and J 0 bases; nucleotides not matched to a gene: 8. CDR3 in DNA: TGCAGCGTGACCTTTAGCGGGGGGAGCTCCTACGAGCAGTACTTC. This gives the protein CSVTFSGGSSYEQYF.

J is TRBJ2-2 and V is TRBV7-2; perhaps TRBD2 as D (5 bases). Deletions cut 1 base from V and 0 bases from J, with 12 bases between. Germline V gives CDR1 SGHTA, CDR2 FQGNSA. The CDR3 runs to 17 residues. The CDR3 region is CASSLEKAEPNTGELFF. The CDR3 bases are TGTGCCAGCAGCTTAGAAAAAGCGGAGCCGAACACCGGGGAGCTGTTTTTT. Together with reference TRBV7-2 and TRBJ2-2, the CDR3 gives the full variable domain: GAGVSQSPSNKVTEKGKDVELRCDPISGHTALYWYRQSLGQGLEFLIYFQGNSAPDKSGLPSDRFSAERTGGSVSTLTIQRTQQEDSAVYLCASSLEKAEPNTGELFFGEGSRLTVL.

The chain recombines TRBV7-3 with TRBJ2-7; the match to TRBD1 covers 9 bases. This CDR3 is built from 16 residues. Germline CDR1 and CDR2: SGHTA and FQGTGA. The junction had 13 bases not matched to a gene; V was cut back by 6 bases and J by 4 bases. CDR3 in amino acids: CASSPLPGQGPYEQYF. The CDR3 coding sequence is TGTGCCAGCAGTCCTCTTCCGGGACAGGGACCGTACGAGCAGTACTTC.

The chain is built from TRBV27 and TRBJ1-2, with 10 bases aligning to TRBD1. The ends lost 6 bases at V and 11 bases at J; junction bases unmatched: 3. CDR1 and CDR2 (germline): MNHEY, SMNVEV (reference sequence). The CDR3 has 11 residues. The chain's CDR3 is CASRGQGSYTF. The CDR3 DNA sequence: TGTGCCAGCAGGGGACAGGGGAGTTACACCTTC.

J is TRBJ1-1 and V is TRBV19, with TRBD1 as a possible D gene (5 bases). The germline V gene encodes CDR1 LNHDA and CDR2 SQIVND (reference sequence). V shed 4 bases and J shed 7 bases, with 19 bases lying between them. The CDR3 totals 15 residues. The DNA for the CDR3 is TGTGCCAGTAGTACAGACCCGGGGGGAATCAGTGAAGCTTTCTTT. Translation: CASSTDPGGISEAFF.

The CDR3 region is CASTRDRGNTEAFF. CDR3 sequence (DNA): TGTGCCAGCACCCGGGACAGGGGGAACACTGAAGCTTTCTTT. This chain joins TRBV6-5 and TRBJ1-1, with 10 nucleotides matching TRBD1. The CDR3 extends over 14 amino acids. CDR1 and CDR2 (germline): MNHEY, SVGAGI. V shed 7 bases, J shed 1 base, and the junction held 3 bases outside the gene matches.

V and J are TRBV4-2 and TRBJ1-1; 7 bases map to TRBD1. The CDR3 loop spans 16 amino acids. The V and J ends lost 1 base and 7 bases, in that order; junction bases with no gene match: 12. CDR1 is LGHNA, CDR2 YNFKEQ, per germline. CDR3 DNA: TGTGCCAGCAGCCAAGTTTGGGACAGCCGGGGGATTGAAGCTTTCTTT. Protein product: CASSQVWDSRGIEAFF.

The V call is TRBV11-3, the J call TRBJ2-3; D perhaps matches TRBD2 (6 bases). CDR1 and CDR2 from the germline V gene are SGHNT and YENEEA. V lost 0 bases to trimming and J lost 0 bases, with 10 bases between them. The CDR3 consists of 16 residues. CDR3 DNA sequence: TGTGCCAGCAGCTTAGATGGGGCGGGAAGCACAGATACGCAGTATTTT. This gives the protein CASSLDGAGSTDTQYF.

A few counts support this clone. J is TRBJ2-3 and V is TRBV2, with 7 bases matching TRBD1. The germline V gene has CDR1 SNHLY and CDR2 FYNNEI. There are 17 residues in the CDR3. The V and J ends lost 4 bases and 0 bases, in that order; junction bases with no gene match: 10. Here the CDR3 reads CASSVRSAQGSTDTQYF. The CDR3 DNA sequence: TGTGCCAGCAGTGTGAGGTCGGCACAGGGGAGCACAGATACGCAGTATTTT.